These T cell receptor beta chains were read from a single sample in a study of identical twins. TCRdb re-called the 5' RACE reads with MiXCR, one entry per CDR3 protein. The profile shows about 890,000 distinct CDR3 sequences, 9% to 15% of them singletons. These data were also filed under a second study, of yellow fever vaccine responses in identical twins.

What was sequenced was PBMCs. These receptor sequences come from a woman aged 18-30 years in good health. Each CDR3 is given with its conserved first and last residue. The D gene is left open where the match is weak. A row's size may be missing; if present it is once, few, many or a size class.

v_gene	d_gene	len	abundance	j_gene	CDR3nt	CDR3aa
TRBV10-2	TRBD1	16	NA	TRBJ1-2	TGCGCCAGCAGTGATAGACAGGGGTCTTTCGTTGCTGGCTACACCTTC	CASSDRQGSFVAGYTF
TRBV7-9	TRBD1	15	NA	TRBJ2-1	TGTGCCAGCAGCTCCCTGGACAGGGAGGTCAATGAGCAGTTCTTC	CASSSLDREVNEQFF
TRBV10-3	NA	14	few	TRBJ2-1	TGTGCCATCACCCCTTCGGAGGGGATCAATGAGCAGTTCTTC	CAITPSEGINEQFF
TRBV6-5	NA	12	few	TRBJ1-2	TGTGCCAGCAGCAGGGCGGACTATGGCTACACCTTC	CASSRADYGYTF
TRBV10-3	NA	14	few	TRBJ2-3	TGTGCCATCAGTGACGCCGGGAGCACAGATACGCAGTATTTT	CAISDAGSTDTQYF
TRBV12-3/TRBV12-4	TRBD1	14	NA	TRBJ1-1	TGTGCCAGCAGCGGACAGGGTGGGTTTTGGGAAGCTTTCTTT	CASSGQGGFWEAFF
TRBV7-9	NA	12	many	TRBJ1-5	TGTGCCAGCAGCTTATGGGATCAGCCCCAGCATTTT	CASSLWDQPQHF
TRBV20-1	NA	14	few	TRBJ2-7	TGCAGTGCTAGAGATCCCTCAACCTCCTACGAGCAGTACTTC	CSARDPSTSYEQYF
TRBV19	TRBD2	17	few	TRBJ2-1	TGTGCCAGTAGTCCATCCGGGACTAGCGGGAGTTTGGATGAGCAGTTCTTC	CASSPSGTSGSLDEQFF
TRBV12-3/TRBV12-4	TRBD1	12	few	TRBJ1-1	TGTGCCAGCAGTTTACACAGGGGATTTGCTTTCTTT	CASSLHRGFAFF
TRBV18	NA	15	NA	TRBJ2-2	TGTGCCAGCTCACCACCTTCCAGCTACACCGGGGAGCTGTTTTTT	CASSPPSSYTGELFF
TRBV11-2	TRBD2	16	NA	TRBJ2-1	TGTGCCAGCAGCGCCTCCGGGACTAGTTTTTTGAATGAGCAGTTCTTC	CASSASGTSFLNEQFF
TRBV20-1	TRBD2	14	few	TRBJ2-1	TGCAGTGCTAGTAGTAGCGGGAGAGGAGGGGAGCAGTTCTTC	CSASSSGRGGEQFF
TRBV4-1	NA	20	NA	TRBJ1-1	TGCGCCAGCAGCCAAAAGGTTTTTTTGGCAACCGGGACGGATAACACTGAAGCTTTCTTT	CASSQKVFLATGTDNTEAFF
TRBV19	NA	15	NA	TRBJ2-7	TGTGCCAGTCGCCTTGGGAGGGACACCTCCTACGAGCAGTACTTC	CASRLGRDTSYEQYF
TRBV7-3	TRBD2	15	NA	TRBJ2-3	TGTGCCAGCAGCCTCGGGACTAGCGGGAGTTATACGCAGTATTTT	CASSLGTSGSYTQYF
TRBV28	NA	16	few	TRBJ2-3	TGTGCCAGCAGTCCCAAGGCCGGGGCGCGGACAGATACGCAGTATTTT	CASSPKAGARTDTQYF